This T cell receptor beta chain was recovered during a study of blood T cell repertoires in COVID-19. Germline CDR1 MDHEN, CDR2 SYDVKM. V lost 2 bases and J lost 7, with 9 bases in between. This CDR3 has 13 amino acids. Using immunoSEQ multiplex PCR, the repertoire was profiled, and TCRdb retains in-frame clones only, with some absent. The data contain 150,000 to 200,000 clones, 80% to 90% of them singletons. V is TRBV28 and J is TRBJ1-5; D remains ambiguous. Sequenced input: peripheral blood. The TCR sequence derives from a man aged 55 to 69 with acute or convalescent COVID-19. The CDR3 region is CASSLNPNQPQHF. The CDR3 bases are TGTGCCAGCAGTTTAAACCCTAACCAGCCCCAGCATTTT.